At least ten counts were recorded for the clone carrying this TCR beta chain. The sample belongs to a study of identical twins. TCRdb re-called the 5' RACE reads through MiXCR, storing one row per CDR3 protein. The repertoire has 200,000 to 250,000 distinct CDR3 sequences, less than 8% of them found once; the top ten carry roughly 2%. The CDR3 covers 12 residues. V gave up 3 bases and J gave up 7 bases, with 7 bases separating them. Germline V gives CDR1 MGHDK, CDR2 SYGVNS. This same sample was also taken into another study, of yellow fever vaccine responses in identical twins.

This rearrangement joins TRBV25-1 to TRBJ1-5, with D uncertain. Material: memory (CD45RO+) T cells sorted from blood. The clonotype was recovered from a woman between 18 and 30 years old in good health. CDR3 in amino acids: CASSDPGQPQHF. DNA of the CDR3: TGTGCCAGCAGTGATCCCGGGCAGCCCCAGCATTTT.